This TCR beta chain was identified during a study of blood T cell repertoires in COVID-19. The wider study: Acute and convalescent COVID-19 samples came from the United States, Italy and Spain. PBMCs, B-cell-depleted T cells, or T cells were the source of the cDNA or gDNA that made up the material.

Per the authors' pipeline: Reference gene primer amplification in the assay estimated nucleated cell counts. TCRdb's copy holds only in-frame clones and misses some; the assay was immunoSEQ multiplex PCR. The V and J calls and the clone size are those of that table, but D and trimming were determined from the DNA. This table holds fewer than 110,000 clones, roughly 90% found once. Germline V gives CDR1 MNHEY, CDR2 SVGEGT. The V segment lost 0 bases and the J segment 1 base; nucleotides outside the gene matches: 1. This CDR3 contains 16 residues. The receptor comes from a woman aged 60-75 years with acute or convalescent COVID-19. The genes are TRBV6-2 or TRBV6-3 and TRBJ1-5, with TRBD1 matching over 9 bases. Sample: peripheral blood. Here the CDR3 reads CASSYSGTGSNQPQHF. In DNA form, the CDR3 reads TGTGCCAGCAGTTACTCGGGGACAGGGAGCAATCAGCCCCAGCATTTT.